A selection of T cell receptor beta chains follows, all from one sample in a study of cytomegalovirus exposure and HLA in healthy donors. The assay was immunoSEQ multiplex PCR, and TCRdb's table has in-frame clones only and misses some. The sample's table shows around 140,000 clones. The sequenced material came from PBMCs. Receptors were obtained from a middle-aged woman in good health and CMV-seronegative. CDR3s include the opening cysteine and the closing phenylalanine or tryptophan. D genes are given only for firm matches.

j_gene: TRBJ1-1; v_gene: TRBV9; d_gene: TRBD1; len: 14; CDR3nt: TGTGCCAGCAGCGCTTCGACAGGGCGCGGAGAAGCTTTCTTT; CDR3aa: CASSASTGRGEAFF
j_gene: TRBJ2-3; v_gene: TRBV6-7; d_gene: TRBD1; len: 16; CDR3nt: TGTGCCAGCAGTTACGGAGACAGGGGTTTGACAGATACGCAGTATTTT; CDR3aa: CASSYGDRGLTDTQYF
j_gene: TRBJ1-4; v_gene: TRBV2; d_gene: -; len: 15; CDR3nt: TGTGCCAGCAGTAATAGGGGGTCTGGTAATGAAAAACTGTTTTTT; CDR3aa: CASSNRGSGNEKLFF
j_gene: TRBJ1-5; v_gene: TRBV25-1; d_gene: -; len: 14; CDR3nt: TGTGCCAGCAGTGAATACCTACAGGATCAGCCCCAGCATTTT; CDR3aa: CASSEYLQDQPQHF
j_gene: TRBJ2-5; v_gene: TRBV7-2; d_gene: TRBD2; len: 13; CDR3nt: TGTGCCAGCAGCCGCACGGGGGGAGAGACCCAGTACTTC; CDR3aa: CASSRTGGETQYF
j_gene: TRBJ2-7; v_gene: TRBV10-3; d_gene: -; len: 13; CDR3nt: TGTGCCACTGGAAGGGACACATCCTACGAGCAGTACTTC; CDR3aa: CATGRDTSYEQYF
j_gene: TRBJ1-2; v_gene: TRBV6-5; d_gene: -; len: 15; CDR3nt: TGTGCCAGCAGTTACTTGAGACAGAGCAACTATGGCTACACCTTC; CDR3aa: CASSYLRQSNYGYTF
j_gene: TRBJ2-2; v_gene: TRBV5-1; d_gene: TRBD1; len: 14; CDR3nt: TGCGCCAGCAGCCGAGACAGGGGCCGGGGGGAGCTGTTTTTT; CDR3aa: CASSRDRGRGELFF
j_gene: TRBJ1-4; v_gene: TRBV9; d_gene: -; len: 17; CDR3nt: TGTGCCAGCAGCGCGTACTCTACGCTAGGGGATAATGAAAAACTGTTTTTT; CDR3aa: CASSAYSTLGDNEKLFF
j_gene: TRBJ1-6; v_gene: TRBV15; d_gene: TRBD1; len: 15; CDR3nt: TGTGCCACCAGCAGGGAGAGGGGGCTGAATTCACCCCTCCACTTT; CDR3aa: CATSRERGLNSPLHF
j_gene: TRBJ2-1; v_gene: TRBV27; d_gene: TRBD2; len: 16; CDR3nt: TGTGCCAGCACTCTACGGACTAGCGGGGGGTTAAATGAGCAGTTCTTC; CDR3aa: CASTLRTSGGLNEQFF
j_gene: TRBJ1-6; v_gene: TRBV6-5; d_gene: -; len: 16; CDR3nt: TGTGCCAGCAGTTACTCGGTCGTCGGCAGGGGAGCACCCCTCCACTTT; CDR3aa: CASSYSVVGRGAPLHF
j_gene: TRBJ2-4; v_gene: TRBV11-2; d_gene: -; len: 12; CDR3nt: TGTGCCAGCAGCTTAGGTAGCGACATTCAGTACTTC; CDR3aa: CASSLGSDIQYF
j_gene: TRBJ2-3; v_gene: TRBV4-3; d_gene: TRBD2; len: 21; CDR3nt: TGCGCCAGCAGCCCCGCCCCCCTCGGGGCGGGGGGGACCATCGGCACAGATACGCAGTATTTT; CDR3aa: CASSPAPLGAGGTIGTDTQYF
j_gene: TRBJ1-5; v_gene: TRBV27; d_gene: -; len: 12; CDR3nt: TGTGCCAGCAGTTTGATTAGTCAGCCCCAGCATTTT; CDR3aa: CASSLISQPQHF
j_gene: TRBJ2-5; v_gene: TRBV7-9; d_gene: -; len: 13; CDR3nt: TGTGCCAGCAGCCTAGGGGCAAGAGAGACCCAGTACTTC; CDR3aa: CASSLGARETQYF
j_gene: TRBJ2-5; v_gene: TRBV19; d_gene: -; len: 14; CDR3nt: TGTGCCAGTAGTATTTGGGGGCCCGGGCGGACCCAGTACTTC; CDR3aa: CASSIWGPGRTQYF
j_gene: TRBJ1-5; v_gene: TRBV28; d_gene: -; len: 13; CDR3nt: TGTGCCAGCAATTCGGGGTTTTATCAGCCCCAGCATTTT; CDR3aa: CASNSGFYQPQHF
j_gene: TRBJ1-1; v_gene: TRBV9; d_gene: -; len: 13; CDR3nt: TGTGCCAGCAGCGCTCGGGTATTTACTGAAGCTTTCTTT; CDR3aa: CASSARVFTEAFF
j_gene: TRBJ1-6; v_gene: TRBV18; d_gene: -; len: 14; CDR3nt: TGTGCCAGCTCACCAAGCGGTATCGGTTCACCCCTCCACTTT; CDR3aa: CASSPSGIGSPLHF
j_gene: TRBJ1-3; v_gene: TRBV18; d_gene: -; len: 17; CDR3nt: TGTGCCAGCTCACCACCGAGGACAGTTCCCTCTGGAAACACCATATATTTT; CDR3aa: CASSPPRTVPSGNTIYF
j_gene: TRBJ1-1; v_gene: TRBV9; d_gene: -; len: 16; CDR3nt: TGTGCCAGCAGCGTAGGGCTAGGGGGGGAGGACACTGAAGCTTTCTTT; CDR3aa: CASSVGLGGEDTEAFF
j_gene: TRBJ1-2; v_gene: TRBV7-9; d_gene: TRBD1; len: 14; CDR3nt: TGTGCCAGCAGCTTAGTTGGGACAGTAGGTGGCTACACCTTC; CDR3aa: CASSLVGTVGGYTF
j_gene: TRBJ2-3; v_gene: TRBV7-3; d_gene: -; len: 15; CDR3nt: TGTGCCAGCAGCCCCCATCGGGGGAGCACAGATACGCAGTATTTT; CDR3aa: CASSPHRGSTDTQYF
j_gene: TRBJ2-1; v_gene: TRBV7-9; d_gene: -; len: 14; CDR3nt: TGTGCCAGCAGCTTAAGAGCGGCGGGCGGTGAGCAGTTCTTC; CDR3aa: CASSLRAAGGEQFF
j_gene: TRBJ1-1; v_gene: TRBV6-6; d_gene: -; len: 15; CDR3nt: TGTGCCAGCAGTTACACAGGAACTGGTAACACTGAAGCTTTCTTT; CDR3aa: CASSYTGTGNTEAFF
j_gene: TRBJ1-1; v_gene: TRBV6-6; d_gene: -; len: 11; CDR3nt: TGTGCCACCTCTCGGGGCACTGAAGCTTTCTTT; CDR3aa: CATSRGTEAFF
j_gene: TRBJ2-2; v_gene: TRBV4-2; d_gene: -; len: 16; CDR3nt: TGTGCCAGCAGCCTCCGGACAACCACGAACACCGGGGAGCTGTTTTTT; CDR3aa: CASSLRTTTNTGELFF
j_gene: TRBJ2-2; v_gene: TRBV28; d_gene: TRBD1; len: 15; CDR3nt: TGTGCCAGCAAAGAACAGGGGGCAGGCACCGGGGAGCTGTTTTTT; CDR3aa: CASKEQGAGTGELFF
j_gene: TRBJ2-5; v_gene: TRBV15; d_gene: -; len: 15; CDR3nt: TGTGCCACCAGCAGGGGGGGACTGGCTACAGAGACCCAGTACTTC; CDR3aa: CATSRGGLATETQYF
j_gene: TRBJ1-4; v_gene: TRBV4-2; d_gene: TRBD1; len: 15; CDR3nt: TGTGCCAGCAGTCAAGATAGGGCACAGGGGAGAAAACTGTTTTTT; CDR3aa: CASSQDRAQGRKLFF
j_gene: TRBJ2-7; v_gene: TRBV6-1; d_gene: -; len: 16; CDR3nt: TGTGCCAGCAGTGGATATTCAGGGGCCATAGCCTACGAGCAGTACTTC; CDR3aa: CASSGYSGAIAYEQYF
j_gene: TRBJ1-6; v_gene: TRBV4-3; d_gene: -; len: 16; CDR3nt: TGCGCCAGCAGGACGACTCTTAGCTCCTATAATTCACCCCTCCACTTT; CDR3aa: CASRTTLSSYNSPLHF
j_gene: TRBJ1-2; v_gene: TRBV19; d_gene: TRBD1; len: 15; CDR3nt: TGTGCCCAACATCAAGGGGACAGGGAGGACTATGGCTACACCTTC; CDR3aa: CAQHQGDREDYGYTF
j_gene: TRBJ2-5; v_gene: TRBV5-1; d_gene: -; len: 16; CDR3nt: TGCGCCAGCAGCTTGGCCAGGCCAACGTCTTGGGAGACCCAGTACTTC; CDR3aa: CASSLARPTSWETQYF
j_gene: TRBJ2-6; v_gene: TRBV5-1; d_gene: -; len: 15; CDR3nt: TGCGCCAGCAGCTTGGGCAGCTCTGGGGCCAACGTCCTGACTTTC; CDR3aa: CASSLGSSGANVLTF
j_gene: TRBJ1-2; v_gene: TRBV5-6; d_gene: TRBD1; len: 16; CDR3nt: TGTGCCAGCAGCTTGGTAGGACAGGGGCCCTCCTATGGCTACACCTTC; CDR3aa: CASSLVGQGPSYGYTF